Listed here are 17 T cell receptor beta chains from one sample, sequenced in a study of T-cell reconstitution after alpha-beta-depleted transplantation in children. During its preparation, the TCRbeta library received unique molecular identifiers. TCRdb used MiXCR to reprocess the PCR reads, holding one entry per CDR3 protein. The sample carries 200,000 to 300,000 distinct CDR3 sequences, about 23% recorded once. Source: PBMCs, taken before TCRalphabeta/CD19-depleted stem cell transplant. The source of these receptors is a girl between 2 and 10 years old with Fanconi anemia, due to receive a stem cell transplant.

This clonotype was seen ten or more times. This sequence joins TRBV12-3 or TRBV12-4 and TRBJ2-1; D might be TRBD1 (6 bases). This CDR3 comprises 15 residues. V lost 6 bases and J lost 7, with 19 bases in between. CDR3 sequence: CASSAPSWGLNEQFF. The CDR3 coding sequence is TGTGCCAGCAGCGCCCCGTCTTGGGGGCTGAATGAGCAGTTCTTC.

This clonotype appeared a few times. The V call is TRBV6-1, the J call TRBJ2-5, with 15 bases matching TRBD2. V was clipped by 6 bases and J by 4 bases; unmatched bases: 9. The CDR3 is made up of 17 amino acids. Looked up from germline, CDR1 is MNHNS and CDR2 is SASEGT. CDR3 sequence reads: CASSPLPGLAGGETQYF. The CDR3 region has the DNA TGTGCCAGCAGCCCCCTCCCGGGACTAGCGGGAGGAGAGACCCAGTACTTC.

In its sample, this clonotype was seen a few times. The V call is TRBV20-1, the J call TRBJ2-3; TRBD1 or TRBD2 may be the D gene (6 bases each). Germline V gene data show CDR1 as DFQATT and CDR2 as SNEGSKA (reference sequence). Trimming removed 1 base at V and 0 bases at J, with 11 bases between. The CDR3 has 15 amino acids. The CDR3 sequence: CSARVPGASTDTQYF. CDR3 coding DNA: TGCAGTGCTAGAGTTCCGGGGGCGAGCACAGATACGCAGTATTTT.

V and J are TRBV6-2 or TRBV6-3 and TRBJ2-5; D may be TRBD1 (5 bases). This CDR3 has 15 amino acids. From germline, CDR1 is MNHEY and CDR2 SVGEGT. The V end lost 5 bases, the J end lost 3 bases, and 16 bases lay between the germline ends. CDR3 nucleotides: TGTGCCAGCAGTGGCGGCTGGGTAGGGGAAGAGACCCAGTACTTC. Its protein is CASSGGWVGEETQYF.

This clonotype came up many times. The chain's CDR3 is CSVEWTGHGYTF. CDR3 nucleotide sequence: TGCAGCGTTGAATGGACAGGTCATGGCTACACCTTC. The gene calls are TRBV29-1 and TRBJ1-2, with 7 bases that match TRBD1. The V gene's germline CDR1 is SQVTM and CDR2 ANQGSEA. V lost 2 bases to trimming and J lost 6 bases; unmatched junction nucleotides: 3. The CDR3 extends over 12 amino acids. Combining the CDR3 with reference TRBV29-1 and TRBJ1-2 gives the whole variable domain SAVISQKPSRDICQRGTSLTIQCQVDSQVTMMFWYRQQPGQSLTLIATANQGSEATYESGFVIDKFPISRPNLTFSTLTVSNMSPEDSSIYLCSVEWTGHGYTFGSGTRLTVV.

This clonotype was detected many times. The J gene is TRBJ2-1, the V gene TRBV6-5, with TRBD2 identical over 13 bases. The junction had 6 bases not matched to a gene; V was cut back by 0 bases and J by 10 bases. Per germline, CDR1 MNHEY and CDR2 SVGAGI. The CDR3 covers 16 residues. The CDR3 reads CASSYSTSGGALEQFF. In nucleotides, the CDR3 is TGTGCCAGCAGTTACTCAACTAGCGGGGGGGCCTTAGAGCAGTTCTTC.

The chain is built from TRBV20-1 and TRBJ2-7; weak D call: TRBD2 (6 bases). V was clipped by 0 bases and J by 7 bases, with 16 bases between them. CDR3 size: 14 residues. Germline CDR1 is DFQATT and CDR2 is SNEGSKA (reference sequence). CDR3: CSARDSLARHEQYF. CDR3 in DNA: TGCAGTGCTAGAGATTCTCTAGCGCGACATGAGCAGTACTTC.

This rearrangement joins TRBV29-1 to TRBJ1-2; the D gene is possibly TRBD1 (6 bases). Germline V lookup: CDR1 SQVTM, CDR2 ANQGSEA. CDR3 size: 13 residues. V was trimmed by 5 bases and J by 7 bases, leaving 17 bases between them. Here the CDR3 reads CSVYSQRGVGYTF. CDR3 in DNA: TGCAGCGTTTATTCGCAGAGGGGGGTTGGCTACACCTTC.

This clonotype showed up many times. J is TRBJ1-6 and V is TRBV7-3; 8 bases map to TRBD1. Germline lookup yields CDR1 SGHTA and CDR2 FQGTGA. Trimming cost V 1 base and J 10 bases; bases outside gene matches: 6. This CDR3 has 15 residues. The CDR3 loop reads CASSLRQGAGSPLHF. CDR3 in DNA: TGTGCCAGCAGCTTAAGGCAGGGGGCGGGATCACCCCTCCACTTT. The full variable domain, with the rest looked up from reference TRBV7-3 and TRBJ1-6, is GAGVSQTPSNKVTEKGKYVELRCDPISGHTALYWYRQSLGQGPEFLIYFQGTGAADDSGLPNDRFFAVRPEGSVSTLKIQRTERGDSAVYLCASSLRQGAGSPLHFGNGTRLTVT.

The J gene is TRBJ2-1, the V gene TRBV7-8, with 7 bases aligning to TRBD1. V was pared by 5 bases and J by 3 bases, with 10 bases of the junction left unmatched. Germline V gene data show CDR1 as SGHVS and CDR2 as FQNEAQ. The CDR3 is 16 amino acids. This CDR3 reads CASSPTGDRVYNEQFF. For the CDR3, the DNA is TGTGCCAGCAGCCCCACTGGGGACAGAGTCTACAATGAGCAGTTCTTC.

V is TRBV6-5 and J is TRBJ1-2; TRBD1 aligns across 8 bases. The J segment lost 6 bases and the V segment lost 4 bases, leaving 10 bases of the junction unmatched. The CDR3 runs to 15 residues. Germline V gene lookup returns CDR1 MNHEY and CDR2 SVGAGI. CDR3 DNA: TGTGCCAGCAGTTCCCGGACAGGGACGTTCGATGGCTACACCTTC. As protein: CASSSRTGTFDGYTF.

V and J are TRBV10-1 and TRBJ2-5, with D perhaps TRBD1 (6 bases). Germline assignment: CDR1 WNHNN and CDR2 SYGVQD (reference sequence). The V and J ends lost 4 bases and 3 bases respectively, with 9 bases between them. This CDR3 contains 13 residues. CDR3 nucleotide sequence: TGCGCCAGCAGTGCCCGGACAGAAGAGACCCAGTACTTC. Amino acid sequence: CASSARTEETQYF.

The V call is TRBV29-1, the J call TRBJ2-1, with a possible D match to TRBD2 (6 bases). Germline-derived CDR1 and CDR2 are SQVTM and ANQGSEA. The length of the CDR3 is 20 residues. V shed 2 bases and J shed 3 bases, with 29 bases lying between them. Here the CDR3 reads CSVEREAFLYPGPYYNEQFF. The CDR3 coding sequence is TGCAGCGTTGAAAGGGAGGCTTTCCTTTACCCGGGACCGTACTACAATGAGCAGTTCTTC.

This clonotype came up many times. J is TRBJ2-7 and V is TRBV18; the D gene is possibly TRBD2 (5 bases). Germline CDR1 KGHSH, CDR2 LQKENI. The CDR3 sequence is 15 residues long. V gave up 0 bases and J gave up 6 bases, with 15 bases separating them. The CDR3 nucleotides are TGTGCCAGCTCACCACCGGTTGGGAGTGGCGGCGAGCAGTACTTC. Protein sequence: CASSPPVGSGGEQYF.

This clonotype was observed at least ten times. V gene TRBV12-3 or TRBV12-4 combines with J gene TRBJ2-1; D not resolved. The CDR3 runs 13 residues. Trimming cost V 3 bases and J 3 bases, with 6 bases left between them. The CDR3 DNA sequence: TGTGCCAGCAGTTTGTTTGGCTACAATGAGCAGTTCTTC. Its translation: CASSLFGYNEQFF.

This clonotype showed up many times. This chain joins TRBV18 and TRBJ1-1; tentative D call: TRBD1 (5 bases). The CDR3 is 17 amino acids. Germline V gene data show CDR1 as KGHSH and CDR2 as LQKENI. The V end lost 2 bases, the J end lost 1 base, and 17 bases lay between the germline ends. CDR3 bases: TGTGCCAGCTCACCAAGGAGGGGTCGGGGAAGGAACACTGAAGCTTTCTTT. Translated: CASSPRRGRGRNTEAFF.

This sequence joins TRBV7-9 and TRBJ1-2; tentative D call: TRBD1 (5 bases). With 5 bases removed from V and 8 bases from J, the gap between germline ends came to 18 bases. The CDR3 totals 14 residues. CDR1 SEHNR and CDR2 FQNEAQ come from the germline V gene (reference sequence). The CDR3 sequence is CASSTPGGFWGYTF. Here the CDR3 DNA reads TGTGCCAGCAGCACACCTGGGGGGTTCTGGGGCTACACCTTC.